These 20 T cell receptor beta chains share one sample of origin, sequenced in a study of PD-L1 blockade in urothelial cancer. Profiled with immunoSEQ multiplex PCR; TCRdb holds only in-frame clones, not every one. The sample includes tens of thousands of clones, around 85% of them seen just once. The time point denotes: pretreatment peripheral blood. Sequencing was performed on PBMCs, taken around atezolizumab (anti-PD-L1) treatment. These receptors originate from a woman aged 60-75 years with urothelial cancer.

The chain joins TRBV15 to TRBJ1-1; D gene uncertain. V lost 9 bases to trimming and J lost 0 bases, with 23 bases between them. The CDR3 sequence is 17 residues long. Germline-derived CDR1 and CDR2 are LNHNV and YYDKDF (reference sequence). CDR3 region: CATGSDPVMGLNTEAFF. The CDR3 DNA sequence: TGTGCCACAGGGAGCGACCCGGTTATGGGCCTGAACACTGAAGCTTTCTTT.

The genes are TRBV9 and TRBJ2-2, with 8 bases lining up with TRBD2. This CDR3 contains 15 residues. CDR1 and CDR2 from the germline V gene are SGDLS and YYNGEE. With 4 bases clipped from V and 7 bases from J, the junction kept 9 bases outside the gene matches. The chain's CDR3 is CASSPRLALDGELFF. The CDR3 DNA is TGTGCCAGCAGCCCCAGACTAGCGCTTGACGGGGAGCTGTTTTTT. The complete variable domain, with remaining parts taken from reference TRBV9 and TRBJ2-2, reads DSGVTQTPKHLITATGQRVTLRCSPRSGDLSVYWYQQSLDQGLQFLIQYYNGEERAKGNILERFSAQQFPDLHSELNLSSLELGDSALYFCASSPRLALDGELFFGEGSRLTVL.

The genes are TRBV18 and TRBJ1-1; possibly TRBD1 for D (6 bases). The V gene's germline CDR1 is KGHSH and CDR2 LQKENI. V lost 0 bases and J 10 bases, leaving 18 bases between the germline ends. This CDR3 has 15 amino acids. CDR3 DNA sequence: TGTGCCAGCTCACCACCGGACAGCCAGGGGAATTTAGCTTTCTTT. Translating it yields CASSPPDSQGNLAFF.

The chain joins TRBV9 to TRBJ1-1; 10 bases match TRBD1. V was pared by 3 bases and J by 5 bases, with 4 bases of the junction left unmatched. This CDR3 spans 14 amino acids. Per germline, CDR1 SGDLS and CDR2 YYNGEE. The DNA for the CDR3 is TGTGCCAGCAGCGGACAGGGGGCGGGAACTGAAGCTTTCTTT. Protein: CASSGQGAGTEAFF.

The chain combines TRBV7-6 with TRBJ2-7; possible D gene TRBD1, 6 bases. This CDR3 region has 14 residues. The V and J ends lost 5 bases and 2 bases respectively, with 13 bases between them. Germline-derived CDR1 and CDR2 are SGHVS and FNYEAQ. The CDR3 spells CASSRTETAYEQYF. CDR3 bases: TGTGCCAGCAGCCGGACAGAAACAGCCTACGAGCAGTACTTC.

The genes are TRBV5-6 and TRBJ2-2, with 12 bases aligning to TRBD2. Germline CDR1 is SGHDT and CDR2 is YYEEEE. CDR3 length: 17 residues. The V segment lost 4 bases and the J segment 5 bases; nucleotides outside the gene matches: 9. This CDR3 reads CASSPGLAGFGTGELFF. CDR3 coding DNA: TGTGCCAGCAGCCCCGGACTAGCGGGGTTTGGTACCGGGGAGCTGTTTTTT.

The V call is TRBV29-1, the J call TRBJ1-1; maybe TRBD1 (5 bases). This CDR3 region has 11 residues. CDR1 and CDR2 (germline): SQVTM, ANQGSEA. V was trimmed by 4 bases and J by 5 bases, leaving 8 bases between them. The CDR3 region is CSVARETEAFF. CDR3 sequence (DNA): TGCAGCGTTGCCAGGGAAACTGAAGCTTTCTTT.

This clone occurred a few times. The chain has TRBV4-3 and TRBJ2-7; 10 bases match TRBD2. This CDR3 has 15 residues. With 0 bases clipped from V and 3 bases from J, the junction kept 2 bases outside the gene matches. CDR1 and CDR2 (germline): LGHNA, YSLEER. The CDR3 loop is CASSQDTSGVYEQYF. DNA of the CDR3: TGCGCCAGCAGCCAAGATACTAGCGGGGTCTACGAGCAGTACTTC.

The chain carries TRBV11-2 and TRBJ2-7; 10 nucleotides match TRBD1. CDR1 is SGHAT and CDR2 is FQNNGV in the germline V gene. The V gene end was trimmed by 5 bases and the J gene end by 1 base; junction bases not matched to a gene: 5. This CDR3 contains 15 residues. The CDR3 here is CASSQGQGLSYEQYF. The CDR3 nucleotides are TGTGCCAGCAGCCAGGGACAGGGGCTATCCTACGAGCAGTACTTC.

The chain links TRBV7-2 to TRBJ2-2; 9 bases are shared with TRBD2. The J segment lost 5 bases and the V segment lost 5 bases, leaving 12 bases of the junction unmatched. The V gene's germline CDR1 is SGHTA and CDR2 FQGNSA. There are 17 residues in the CDR3. In nucleotides, the CDR3 is TGTGCCAGCAGCCCTCTCGGGCGGGGGGGCCGGACCGGGGAGCTGTTTTTT. Residues: CASSPLGRGGRTGELFF. Together with reference TRBV7-2 and TRBJ2-2, the CDR3 gives the full variable domain: GAGVSQSPSNKVTEKGKDVELRCDPISGHTALYWYRQSLGQGLEFLIYFQGNSAPDKSGLPSDRFSAERTGGSVSTLTIQRTQQEDSAVYLCASSPLGRGGRTGELFFGEGSRLTVL.

This sequence joins TRBV7-3 and TRBJ2-1, with 10 nucleotides matching TRBD2. The CDR3 is 16 residues long. The V segment lost 5 bases and the J segment 5 bases; nucleotides outside the gene matches: 9. The germline CDR1 and CDR2 sequences are SGHTA and FQGTGA. CDR3 nucleotides: TGTGCCAGCAGCACTGTGAGCGGGGGGGCCCACAATGAGCAGTTCTTC. It codes for CASSTVSGGAHNEQFF.

This clone was detected only once. The chain employs TRBV9 and TRBJ2-7, with TRBD1 identical over 8 bases. Germline lookup yields CDR1 SGDLS and CDR2 YYNGEE. The CDR3 is 13 residues long. V trimming: 4 bases; J trimming: 7 bases; junction bases outside the gene matches: 7. The CDR3 bases are TGTGCCAGCAGCCGAAGGACAGGGCGGGAGCAGTACTTC. This codes for CASSRRTGREQYF.

The rearrangement uses TRBV28 and TRBJ2-1, with 14 nucleotides matching TRBD2. Germline V gene sequence: CDR1 MDHEN, CDR2 SYDVKM. J was trimmed by 8 bases and V by 8 bases; bases with no gene match: 8. The CDR3 has 15 residues. CDR3 nucleotide sequence: TGTGCCAGCGCTCTCCAGGGACTAGCGGGAGATGAGCAGTTCTTC. Translation gives CASALQGLAGDEQFF.

The rearrangement uses TRBV29-1 and TRBJ2-6, with TRBD1 matching 8 bases. The CDR3 extends over 17 amino acids. Germline CDR1 reads SQVTM; CDR2 reads ANQGSEA. V was clipped by 3 bases and J by 1 base; unmatched bases: 8. The CDR3 bases are TGCAGCGTTGAGGGTCAGGGGGCTACTTCTGGGGCCAACGTCCTGACTTTC. This encodes CSVEGQGATSGANVLTF.

In its sample, this clone was seen once. V usage is TRBV5-1 and J usage is TRBJ2-7, with TRBD2 identical over 8 bases. Trimming cost V 7 bases and J 1 base; bases outside gene matches: 1. Germline V CDR1 and CDR2: SGHRS, YFSETQ. The CDR3 length is 12 residues. CDR3 in amino acids: CASGTSSYEQYF. CDR3 bases: TGCGCCAGCGGGACTAGTTCCTACGAGCAGTACTTC. Together with reference TRBV5-1 and TRBJ2-7, the CDR3 gives the full variable domain: KAGVTQTPRYLIKTRGQQVTLSCSPISGHRSVSWYQQTPGQGLQFLFEYFSETQRNKGNFPGRFSGRQFSNSRSEMNVSTLELGDSALYLCASGTSSYEQYFGPGTRLTVT.

The chain joins TRBV7-6 to TRBJ2-1; the D gene is possibly TRBD1 (6 bases). Looked up from germline, CDR1 is SGHVS and CDR2 is FNYEAQ. The CDR3 covers 14 residues. The germline V and J ends were trimmed by 5 bases and 5 bases, with 13 bases remaining between them. The CDR3 coding sequence is TGTGCCAGCAGCGACCCCAGGGGAAACAATGAGCAGTTCTTC. The encoded protein is CASSDPRGNNEQFF.

The chain combines TRBV6-5 with TRBJ2-3, with 12 bases identical to TRBD2. Germline trimming cut 6 bases from V and 6 bases from J; bases unmatched to any gene: 7. CDR3 size: 15 residues. CDR1 and CDR2 (germline): MNHEY, SVGAGI. In DNA, the CDR3 is TGTGCCAGCAGGAGACTAGCGGGAGCTGGTGATACGCAGTATTTT. Its translation is CASRRLAGAGDTQYF.

The chain carries TRBV11-2 and TRBJ1-1; maybe TRBD1 (5 bases). This CDR3 has 14 residues. Trimming pared 1 base from V and 1 base from J, leaving 7 bases between. CDR1 SGHAT and CDR2 FQNNGV come from the germline V gene. The CDR3 DNA reads as TGTGCCAGCAGCTTAGCGGGGGGGAACACTGAAGCTTTCTTT. This codes for CASSLAGGNTEAFF.

The chain couples TRBV2 to TRBJ2-7; 10 positions match TRBD1. This CDR3 spans 14 amino acids. Germline values: CDR1 SNHLY, CDR2 FYNNEI. V was pared by 6 bases and J by 4 bases, with 6 bases of the junction left unmatched. The CDR3 DNA reads as TGTGCCAGCAGGGGCGGGACAGGGGATTACGAGCAGTACTTC. Its protein product is CASRGGTGDYEQYF.

The rearrangement links TRBV12-1 to TRBJ2-6; TRBD2 was called by the table and not checked on the DNA. TRBV12-1 is a documented pseudogene. This CDR3 spans 17 amino acids. The CDR3, as DNA: TGTGCCAGCAGCACGCACCGGGTCAAGTCTGGGGCCAACGTCCTGACTTTC. As protein: CASSTHRVKSGANVLTF.